This T cell receptor (beta chain) was obtained from a study of cytomegalovirus exposure and HLA in healthy donors. Concerning this clone: The antigen is unknown.

CDR1 and CDR2 (germline): SGHVS, FQNEAQ. V shed 5 bases and J 4 bases; nucleotides not matched to a gene: 4. The CDR3 contains 14 residues. The study ran its PCR with 60 Vbeta and 13 Jbeta primers. The table came from immunoSEQ multiplex PCR; TCRdb's copy has only in-frame clones and leaves some out. The sample lists around 110,000 clones, around 86% seen once, with roughly 3.9% in the top ten. Findings of the study overall: Associated with cytomegalovirus, according to the listing, were 164 TCR beta chains. The authors excluded some V segments, including TRBV6-2 and TRBV6-3, as indistinguishable. Later, an analysis showed that TCR beta chains associated with HLA were more clonally expanded than others that were equally common. In an earlier analysis, most TCR beta V segments were productive about 87% or about 30% of the time.

The V and J genes are TRBV7-8 and TRBJ1-4, with 7 bases lining up with TRBD1. Sequencing was carried out using PBMCs. This receptor was identified in a woman in her 30s in good health and CMV-seronegative. The CDR3 is CASSRTGLNEKLFF. CDR3 sequence (DNA): TGTGCCAGCAGCCGGACAGGTCTTAATGAAAAACTGTTTTTT.